These 23 T cell receptor beta chains share one sample of origin, sequenced in a study of shared clonotypes between healthy human individuals. Sequenced by immunoSEQ multiplex PCR; TCRdb stores in-frame clones only, minus some. The data hold under 2,500,000 clones, with about 94% observed a single time. Sequencing used naive CD4+ T cells sorted from blood. Subset in this sample: CD45RA+ positively selected. These receptors originate from a man in his late teens or twenties in good health.

CDR3: CASSDTGTGVGKLFF. CDR3 DNA: TGCGCCAGCAGTGATACCGGGACAGGAGTCGGAAAACTGTTTTTT. V usage is TRBV10-2 and J usage is TRBJ1-4; TRBD1 aligns across 8 bases. The CDR3 loop spans 15 amino acids. V trimming: 3 bases; J trimming: 10 bases; junction bases outside the gene matches: 10. Germline CDR1 reads WSHSY; CDR2 reads SAAADI.

This rearrangement joins TRBV30 to TRBJ2-5; maybe TRBD2 (6 bases). Per the germline V gene, CDR1 is GTSNPN and CDR2 is SVGIG (reference sequence). This CDR3 is built from 11 residues. Trimming took off 5 bases at V and 11 bases at J, with 15 bases between the two ends. The CDR3 loop reads CAWGTPGLQYF. The DNA of the CDR3 is TGTGCCTGGGGGACCCCGGGACTTCAGTACTTC. The full variable domain, rest sourced from reference TRBV30 and TRBJ2-5, is SQTIHQWPATLVQPVGSPLSLECTVEGTSNPNLYWYRQAAGRGLQLLFYSVGIGQISSEVPQNLSASRPQDRQFILSSKKLLLSDSGFYLCAWGTPGLQYFGPGTRLLVL.

The chain employs TRBV6-1 and TRBJ1-2, with no clear D. V dropped 1 base and J dropped 4 bases, with 16 bases sitting between them. The CDR3 length is 16 residues. Per germline, CDR1 MNHNS and CDR2 SASEGT. DNA of the CDR3: TGTGCCAGCAGTGAAGGCGGAAGGATGACGGGCTATGGCTACACCTTC. It yields the protein CASSEGGRMTGYGYTF.

The chain links TRBV7-9 to TRBJ1-1; unclear D gene. Germline-derived CDR1 and CDR2 are SEHNR and FQNEAQ (reference sequence). CDR3 length: 12 amino acids. With 6 bases removed from V and 1 base from J, the gap between germline ends came to 6 bases. The CDR3 reads CASSMENTEAFF. For the CDR3, the DNA is TGTGCCAGCAGTATGGAGAACACTGAAGCTTTCTTT.

The chain uses TRBV7-9 and TRBJ2-5, with D possibly being TRBD1 or TRBD2 (6 bases each). There are 15 residues in the CDR3. The V gene lost 5 bases and the J gene lost 5 bases, with 18 bases spanning the gap. Germline CDR1 and CDR2: SEHNR and FQNEAQ (reference sequence). The CDR3 here is CASSQTTGAGETQYF. In DNA form, the CDR3 reads TGTGCCAGCAGCCAAACAACGGGGGCAGGGGAGACCCAGTACTTC.

The V call is TRBV6-6, the J call TRBJ2-1; TRBD2 aligns across 10 bases. The CDR3 is 14 amino acids. Unmatched junction bases numbered 5, after V lost 5 bases and J lost 7 bases. The germline V gene encodes CDR1 MNHNY and CDR2 SVGAGI (reference sequence). CDR3 in amino acids: CASSPSGSGNEQFF. The CDR3 DNA sequence: TGTGCCAGCAGTCCTAGCGGGAGTGGAAATGAGCAGTTCTTC.

The chain has TRBV7-2 and TRBJ2-5, with TRBD2 matching 13 bases. V lost 3 bases, J lost 3 bases, and 4 bases stayed unmatched. The CDR3 is made up of 16 amino acids. The germline CDR1 and CDR2 sequences are SGHTA and FQGNSA. The DNA for the CDR3 is TGTGCCAGCAGCTTGGGACTAGCGGGGTTAAAAGAGACCCAGTACTTC. Residues: CASSLGLAGLKETQYF.

The CDR3: CASSSGTGHGYTF. The DNA of the CDR3 is TGTGCCAGCAGTTCCGGGACAGGTCATGGCTACACCTTC. The chain employs TRBV7-3 and TRBJ1-2, with 8 nucleotides matching TRBD1. The junction had 6 bases not matched to a gene; V was cut back by 6 bases and J by 6 bases. Germline assignment: CDR1 SGHTA and CDR2 FQGTGA. The CDR3 extends over 13 amino acids.

The chain links TRBV29-1 to TRBJ2-6; D is uncertain. This CDR3 contains 14 residues. CDR1 and CDR2 from the germline V gene are SQVTM and ANQGSEA. Between the trimmed V and J ends, which lost 6 bases and 0 bases, there was a span of 9 bases. CDR3 region: CSVKGDSGANVLTF. The CDR3 DNA sequence: TGCAGCGTAAAAGGAGACTCTGGGGCCAACGTCCTGACTTTC. The whole variable domain, remainder taken from reference TRBV29-1 and TRBJ2-6, is SAVISQKPSRDICQRGTSLTIQCQVDSQVTMMFWYRQQPGQSLTLIATANQGSEATYESGFVIDKFPISRPNLTFSTLTVSNMSPEDSSIYLCSVKGDSGANVLTFGAGSRLTVL.

This chain uses TRBV4-1 with TRBJ2-7, with 9 bases identical to TRBD1. This CDR3 region has 15 residues. Losses at the gene ends were 0 bases for V and 3 bases for J; bases not matched to a gene: 3. Germline V gives CDR1 MGHRA, CDR2 YSYEKL. CDR3 sequence reads: CASSQEQDRGYEQYF. CDR3 nucleotide sequence: TGCGCCAGCAGCCAAGAACAGGACAGGGGCTACGAGCAGTACTTC.

CDR3 DNA sequence: TGTGCCAGCAGTTACCAGGTTGCGGGGACCGGGGAGCTGTTTTTT. Its translation is CASSYQVAGTGELFF. J is TRBJ2-2 and V is TRBV6-5, with D possibly TRBD2 on 6 matching bases. The CDR3 sequence is 15 residues long. The V end was cut by 2 bases, the J end by 5 bases, with 12 bases between. Germline CDR1 is MNHEY and CDR2 is SVGAGI.

This rearrangement joins TRBV5-4 to TRBJ1-2; D remains ambiguous. The germline V gene has CDR1 SGHNT and CDR2 YYREEE (reference sequence). V lost 3 bases, J lost 0 bases, and 9 bases lay in between. The CDR3 runs 14 residues. CDR3 amino acids: CASSSGITNYGYTF. The CDR3 DNA follows: TGTGCCAGCAGCTCCGGGATCACTAACTATGGCTACACCTTC.

This sequence joins TRBV5-4 and TRBJ2-2; 8 bases fit TRBD1. Germline lookup yields CDR1 SGHNT and CDR2 YYREEE (reference sequence). Losses at the gene ends were 1 base for V and 3 bases for J; bases not matched to a gene: 2. The CDR3 is made up of 15 amino acids. The CDR3 bases are TGTGCCAGCAGCTTGATGGACAGGGACACCGGGGAGCTGTTTTTT. It translates to CASSLMDRDTGELFF. The entire variable domain, with the rest obtained from reference TRBV5-4 and TRBJ2-2, is as follows: ETGVTQSPTHLIKTRGQQVTLRCSSQSGHNTVSWYQQALGQGPQFIFQYYREEENGRGNFPPRFSGLQFPNYSSELNVNALELDDSALYLCASSLMDRDTGELFFGEGSRLTVL.

The chain uses TRBV2 and TRBJ1-2; 7 bases align to TRBD1. Germline V lookup: CDR1 SNHLY, CDR2 FYNNEI. The CDR3 is 15 amino acids. V lost 5 bases, J lost 6 bases, and 12 bases stayed unmatched. The CDR3 spells CASSSKTGYLNGYTF. The CDR3 DNA follows: TGTGCCAGCAGTTCAAAGACAGGGTATCTTAATGGCTACACCTTC.

The chain links TRBV6-6 to TRBJ2-1; weak D call: TRBD1 (6 bases). Germline CDR1 reads MNHNY; CDR2 reads SVGAGI (reference sequence). The CDR3 spans 15 residues. Trimming removed 6 bases from V and 7 bases from J, with 19 bases in between. CDR3 nucleotide sequence: TGTGCCAGCAGATCCCAGGGGTGGACAATAAATGAGCAGTTCTTC. It is translated as CASRSQGWTINEQFF.

This chain connects TRBV5-1 to TRBJ1-2; D may be TRBD1 (6 bases). The germline V and J ends were trimmed by 4 bases and 9 bases, with 13 bases remaining between them. The CDR3 sequence is 12 residues long. CDR1 is SGHRS, CDR2 YFSETQ, per germline. CDR3 bases: TGCGCCAGCAGCGTCCAGGGGTCCAGCTACACCTTC. It encodes CASSVQGSSYTF. The full variable domain, completed using reference TRBV5-1 and TRBJ1-2, is KAGVTQTPRYLIKTRGQQVTLSCSPISGHRSVSWYQQTPGQGLQFLFEYFSETQRNKGNFPGRFSGRQFSNSRSEMNVSTLELGDSALYLCASSVQGSSYTFGSGTRLTVV.

V usage is TRBV18 and J usage is TRBJ2-5; D unclear. The CDR3 sequence is 15 residues long. Germline V gene data show CDR1 as KGHSH and CDR2 as LQKENI. V lost 2 bases and J lost 0, with 10 bases in between. CDR3 residues: CASSPVTSYQETQYF. The CDR3, as DNA: TGTGCCAGCTCACCAGTCACCTCGTACCAAGAGACCCAGTACTTC. The entire variable domain, with the rest obtained from reference TRBV18 and TRBJ2-5, is as follows: NAGVMQNPRHLVRRRGQEARLRCSPMKGHSHVYWYRQLPEEGLKFMVYLQKENIIDESGMPKERFSAEFPKEGPSILRIQQVVRGDSAAYFCASSPVTSYQETQYFGPGTRLLVL.

The gene calls are TRBV2 and TRBJ1-2; D might be TRBD1 (5 bases). Germline CDR1 SNHLY, CDR2 FYNNEI. This CDR3 comprises 13 residues. Trimming pared 3 bases from V and 8 bases from J, leaving 13 bases between. The CDR3 DNA reads TGTGCCAGCAGTGAGTGGAGGGGAGAGGGCTACACCTTC. Its protein is CASSEWRGEGYTF.

This chain links TRBV5-1 with TRBJ2-7; TRBD1 agrees at 9 bases. V lost 4 bases, J lost 6 bases, and 5 bases stayed unmatched. The CDR3 runs 13 residues. The V gene's germline CDR1 is SGHRS and CDR2 YFSETQ. The CDR3 sequence: CASSGGQGTEQYF. DNA of the CDR3: TGCGCCAGCAGCGGCGGACAGGGGACCGAGCAGTACTTC.

The chain links TRBV19 to TRBJ1-5, with a tentative D call TRBD1 (6 bases). The CDR3 runs to 14 residues. Germline V CDR1 and CDR2: LNHDA, SQIVND (reference sequence). V was cut by 5 bases and J by 9 bases, with 17 bases left in between. CDR3 residues: CASSETGSGAPQHF. For the CDR3, the DNA is TGTGCCAGTAGTGAAACAGGGTCGGGGGCGCCCCAGCATTTT. The entire variable domain, with the rest obtained from reference TRBV19 and TRBJ1-5, is as follows: DGGITQSPKYLFRKEGQNVTLSCEQNLNHDAMYWYRQDPGQGLRLIYYSQIVNDFQKGDIAEGYSVSREKKESFPLTVTSAQKNPTAFYLCASSETGSGAPQHFGDGTRLSIL.

This chain links TRBV5-4 with TRBJ2-1, with 10 bases that match TRBD2. The germline CDR1 and CDR2 sequences are SGHNT and YYREEE (reference sequence). Trimming cost V 4 bases and J 6 bases; bases outside gene matches: 7. The CDR3 covers 15 residues. CDR3: CASSPPGLASNEQFF. CDR3 nucleotides: TGTGCCAGCAGCCCACCGGGACTAGCGAGCAATGAGCAGTTCTTC.

The rearrangement links TRBV5-8 to TRBJ1-1; possibly TRBD1 for D (6 bases). This CDR3 is built from 15 residues. Germline values: CDR1 SGHTS, CDR2 YDEGEE. The germline V and J ends were trimmed by 0 bases and 0 bases, with 9 bases remaining between them. The CDR3 nucleotides are TGTGCCAGCAGCTTGGAGGACAGCATGAACACTGAAGCTTTCTTT. Its translation is CASSLEDSMNTEAFF.

This clone occurred once. The chain joins TRBV18 to TRBJ1-3; the D is unclear. CDR1 KGHSH and CDR2 LQKENI come from the germline V gene. V lost 3 bases and J 4 bases, leaving 16 bases between the germline ends. The CDR3 loop spans 16 amino acids. The CDR3 here is CASSPEIRGEGNTIYF. CDR3 nucleotides: TGTGCCAGCTCACCCGAAATACGGGGTGAGGGAAACACCATATATTTT.